This is a list of T cell receptor beta chains from one sample in a study of cytomegalovirus exposure and HLA in healthy donors. Measured with immunoSEQ multiplex PCR; TCRdb has only the in-frame clones, and not every one. The sample records some 150,000 clones, about 71% being singletons. The sample was PBMCs. The receptors were gathered from a woman under 40 in good health and CMV-seronegative. Both conserved end residues are part of each CDR3. D genes are given only for firm matches. Size is stated for part of the rows, as once, few or many counts, or as a class when the clone is expanded.

J gene: TRBJ2-2
clone size: -
D gene: -
V gene: TRBV5-1
CDR3 DNA: TGCGCCAGCAGTTCCGGACAGAACACCGGGGAGCTGTTTTTT
CDR3 protein: CASSSGQNTGELFF

J gene: TRBJ2-7
clone size: -
D gene: -
V gene: TRBV21-1
CDR3 DNA: TGTGCCAGCAGCACAGTCTACGAGCAGTACTTC
CDR3 protein: CASSTVYEQYF

J gene: TRBJ1-6
clone size: few
D gene: TRBD1
V gene: TRBV6-5
CDR3 DNA: TGTGCCAGCAGTTACGACAGGGAGTATAATTCACCCCTCCACTTT
CDR3 protein: CASSYDREYNSPLHF

J gene: TRBJ1-5
clone size: -
D gene: -
V gene: TRBV19
CDR3 DNA: TGTGCCAGCCGGCCCTCGGGTCCCTCGGGACCCCAGCATTTT
CDR3 protein: CASRPSGPSGPQHF

J gene: TRBJ2-3
clone size: -
D gene: -
V gene: TRBV2
CDR3 DNA: TGTGCCAGCAGTGAAGATGGGTTAGCTTCAGATACGCAGTATTTT
CDR3 protein: CASSEDGLASDTQYF

J gene: TRBJ2-2
clone size: -
D gene: TRBD1
V gene: TRBV7-2
CDR3 DNA: TGTGCCAGCAGTTTGGGACAGGTCCCCGGGGAGCTGTTTTTT
CDR3 protein: CASSLGQVPGELFF

J gene: TRBJ2-3
clone size: -
D gene: TRBD2
V gene: TRBV7-3
CDR3 DNA: TGTGCCAGCAGCCACCATTACGGGGGGGTTGCAGATACGCAGTATTTT
CDR3 protein: CASSHHYGGVADTQYF

J gene: TRBJ1-5
clone size: -
D gene: -
V gene: TRBV18
CDR3 DNA: TGTGCCAGCTCACCGTGGTCCAGGGGAGATCAGCCCCAGCATTTT
CDR3 protein: CASSPWSRGDQPQHF

J gene: TRBJ2-5
clone size: -
D gene: TRBD2
V gene: TRBV5-4
CDR3 DNA: TGTGCCAGCAGCACGGAAGCGGGGGGGCGGGAAGAGACCCAGTACTTC
CDR3 protein: CASSTEAGGREETQYF

J gene: TRBJ2-1
clone size: few
D gene: -
V gene: TRBV4-3
CDR3 DNA: TGCGCCAGCAGCCAGGGAGGGGGAAGCTATGAGCAGTTCTTC
CDR3 protein: CASSQGGGSYEQFF

J gene: TRBJ2-1
clone size: -
D gene: TRBD2
V gene: TRBV29-1
CDR3 DNA: TGCAGCGTAGAAGGTGGGACTAGCCTCCCCAATGAGCAGTTCTTC
CDR3 protein: CSVEGGTSLPNEQFF

J gene: TRBJ1-1
clone size: -
D gene: -
V gene: TRBV2
CDR3 DNA: TGTGCCAGCAGTTTCATGACAGCTTACACTGAAGCTTTCTTT
CDR3 protein: CASSFMTAYTEAFF

J gene: TRBJ2-7
clone size: few
D gene: -
V gene: TRBV28
CDR3 DNA: TGTGCCAGCAGTTTAGGGTTTGGAGAAACGCCCTACGAGCAGTACTTC
CDR3 protein: CASSLGFGETPYEQYF

J gene: TRBJ2-7
clone size: few
D gene: TRBD2
V gene: TRBV2
CDR3 DNA: TGTGCCAGCATTGGCGGGGGGGCAAGGGAGCAGTACTTC
CDR3 protein: CASIGGGAREQYF

J gene: TRBJ1-5
clone size: -
D gene: -
V gene: TRBV19
CDR3 DNA: TGTGCCAGTAGTATAGGGAGTCAGGGGTCCGATCAGCCCCAGCATTTT
CDR3 protein: CASSIGSQGSDQPQHF

J gene: TRBJ2-1
clone size: -
D gene: -
V gene: TRBV30
CDR3 DNA: TGTGCCTGGAGTGTAGCGGGTGTCAATGAGCAGTTCTTC
CDR3 protein: CAWSVAGVNEQFF

J gene: TRBJ2-7
clone size: -
D gene: TRBD1
V gene: TRBV27
CDR3 DNA: TGTGCCAGCAGCCGTTCACGACAGGGTTACGAGCAGTACTTC
CDR3 protein: CASSRSRQGYEQYF